The 13 T cell receptor beta chains given below trace back to one sample, sequenced in a study of blood T cell repertoires in COVID-19. Sequenced by immunoSEQ multiplex PCR; TCRdb stores in-frame clones only, minus some. The sample consists of about 210,000 clones, less than 85% of them appearing once. The material sequenced was peripheral blood. Receptor source: a woman in her 70s with acute or convalescent COVID-19.

The chain joins TRBV5-1 to TRBJ1-3; D may be TRBD1 (6 bases). The CDR3 loop spans 17 amino acids. Trimming stripped 3 bases from V and 3 bases from J, with 19 bases between. Germline V gene lookup returns CDR1 SGHRS and CDR2 YFSETQ. CDR3 in DNA: TGCGCCAGCAGCTCCACAGGGCAGGGGTTTGGTGGAAACACCATATATTTT. Translating gives CASSSTGQGFGGNTIYF.

The chain uses TRBV5-8 and TRBJ2-3, with 9 bases that match TRBD2. The trim removed 7 bases at V and 2 bases at J, leaving 11 bases unmatched. CDR3 length: 16 residues. Germline V gives CDR1 SGHTS, CDR2 YDEGEE. As DNA, the CDR3 is TGTGCCAGCCCCGGGACTAGCAGTTTATCCACAGATACGCAGTATTTT. It encodes CASPGTSSLSTDTQYF.

The genes are TRBV19 and TRBJ2-3, with TRBD2 matching over 13 bases. Germline V CDR1 and CDR2: LNHDA, SQIVND (reference sequence). Trimming cost V 7 bases and J 5 bases; bases outside gene matches: 9. CDR3 size: 16 residues. In DNA, the CDR3 is TGTGCCAGTACCGAAGGGACTAGCGGGGTAAAAGATACGCAGTATTTT. It codes for CASTEGTSGVKDTQYF. Full variable domain (remainder filled in from reference TRBV19 and TRBJ2-3): DGGITQSPKYLFRKEGQNVTLSCEQNLNHDAMYWYRQDPGQGLRLIYYSQIVNDFQKGDIAEGYSVSREKKESFPLTVTSAQKNPTAFYLCASTEGTSGVKDTQYFGPGTRLTVL.

The chain recombines TRBV7-9 with TRBJ2-7; TRBD2 is a possible D gene (5 bases). Germline CDR1 reads SEHNR; CDR2 reads FQNEAQ (reference sequence). This CDR3 has 15 residues. The ends were cut back, 5 bases at V and 2 bases at J, with 16 bases in the middle. CDR3 DNA: TGTGCCAGCAGCCGCCTCGGGGTAGATCCCTACGAGCAGTACTTC. This gives the protein CASSRLGVDPYEQYF.

The rearrangement links TRBV24-1 to TRBJ2-3, with TRBD2 identical over 8 bases. V was clipped by 11 bases and J by 1 base; unmatched bases: 10. Germline V gene lookup returns CDR1 KGHDR and CDR2 SFDVKD. The CDR3 covers 15 residues. In nucleotides, the CDR3 is TGTGCCATCGGCGACGGGGGGGACGGCACAGATACGCAGTATTTT. It is translated as CAIGDGGDGTDTQYF.

The V and J genes are TRBV6-5 and TRBJ2-7; the D gene is possibly TRBD2 (5 bases). Germline CDR1 and CDR2: MNHEY and SVGAGI. The CDR3 runs 14 residues. V lost 6 bases and J lost 4, with 16 bases in between. In nucleotides, the CDR3 is TGTGCCAGCAGATCCTTTGGTAGCGCTTACGAGCAGTACTTC. Translated: CASRSFGSAYEQYF.

This clone was seen at least ten times. This chain joins TRBV7-2 and TRBJ2-7, with 10 bases matching TRBD1. Per germline, CDR1 SGHTA and CDR2 FQGNSA. This CDR3 is built from 14 residues. J gave up 5 bases and V 6 bases, and 7 bases lay outside the gene matches. DNA for the CDR3: TGTGCCAGCAGTCCCCCCGGGACAGGGGACGAGCAGTACTTC. The encoded protein is CASSPPGTGDEQYF.

This rearrangement joins TRBV12-3 or TRBV12-4 to TRBJ1-1; no definite D call. CDR3 length: 13 amino acids. Trimming cost V 3 bases and J 1 base, with 6 bases left between them. CDR3: CASSLGRNTEAFF. As DNA, the CDR3 is TGTGCCAGCAGTTTGGGCAGGAACACTGAAGCTTTCTTT.

This clone came up many times. The gene calls are TRBV12-3 or TRBV12-4 and TRBJ2-3, with unresolved D. The V and J ends lost 1 base and 8 bases respectively, with 4 bases between them. CDR3 length equals 11 residues. The CDR3 reads CASSLGSTQYF. CDR3 sequence (DNA): TGTGCCAGCAGTTTAGGGAGTACGCAGTATTTT.

This sequence joins TRBV6-2 or TRBV6-3 and TRBJ2-3, with a tentative D call TRBD1 (6 bases). V was clipped by 5 bases and J by 2 bases, with 17 bases between them. The CDR3 covers 16 residues. The germline CDR1 and CDR2 sequences are MNHEY and SVGEGT. Here the CDR3 DNA reads TGTGCCAGCAGTCTCGATACCGGGACATTCACAGATACGCAGTATTTT. It translates to CASSLDTGTFTDTQYF.

This chain uses TRBV19 with TRBJ2-3; 9 positions match TRBD2. The V segment lost 5 bases and the J segment 6 bases; nucleotides outside the gene matches: 9. The CDR3 has 15 amino acids. Germline V gene sequence: CDR1 LNHDA, CDR2 SQIVND (reference sequence). The CDR3 bases are TGTGCCAGTAGTCTACAGACTAGCGGTGTGGATACGCAGTATTTT. It yields the protein CASSLQTSGVDTQYF.

The chain recombines TRBV10-1 with TRBJ2-2; weak D call: TRBD2 (6 bases). The germline CDR1 and CDR2 sequences are WNHNN and SYGVQD (reference sequence). Trimming pared 7 bases from V and 3 bases from J, leaving 12 bases between. The CDR3 runs 14 residues. The CDR3: CASTSRRDTGELFF. CDR3 bases: TGCGCCAGCACGTCACGGAGGGACACCGGGGAGCTGTTTTTT.

This chain links TRBV15 with TRBJ2-1; 7 bases line up with TRBD1. With 3 bases clipped from V and 10 bases from J, the junction kept 15 bases outside the gene matches. CDR3 length equals 16 residues. CDR1 LNHNV and CDR2 YYDKDF come from the germline V gene (reference sequence). In nucleotides, the CDR3 is TGTGCCACCAGCAGGGATCAGGGGGTGAGGGCCCCGGAGCAGTTCTTC. It yields the protein CATSRDQGVRAPEQFF.